A single sample is the source of the 19 T cell receptor beta chains below, sequenced in a study of blood T cell repertoires in COVID-19. Profiled with immunoSEQ multiplex PCR; TCRdb holds only in-frame clones, not every one. The sample has 150,000 to 200,000 clones, more than 65% seen once. The specimen was PBMCs or T cells enriched from blood (not recorded which). All receptors come from a man between 50 and 59 years old who had recovered from COVID-19.

The chain carries TRBV7-8 and TRBJ2-2; 9 bases line up with TRBD1. The germline V gene has CDR1 SGHVS and CDR2 FQNEAQ. The CDR3 length is 16 residues. Trimming took 5 bases from V and 3 from J; bases not matched to a gene: 7. CDR3 coding DNA: TGTGCCAGCAGCCCGAGGGGGACAGGGTACACCGGGGAGCTGTTTTTT. Its translation is CASSPRGTGYTGELFF. Together with reference TRBV7-8 and TRBJ2-2, the CDR3 gives the full variable domain: GAGVSQSPRYKVAKRGQDVALRCDPISGHVSLFWYQQALGQGPEFLTYFQNEAQLDKSGLPSDRFFAERPEGSVSTLKIQRTQQEDSAVYLCASSPRGTGYTGELFFGEGSRLTVL.

The chain links TRBV28 to TRBJ1-5, with D uncertain. Germline lookup yields CDR1 MDHEN and CDR2 SYDVKM. V was clipped by 5 bases and J by 8 bases, with 16 bases between them. The CDR3 covers 14 residues. The DNA of the CDR3 is TGTGCCAGCAGTAATCCCCAAACAGAAAAGCCCCAGCATTTT. This codes for CASSNPQTEKPQHF.

The V gene is TRBV20-1, the J gene TRBJ1-1; D gene ambiguous. Germline V CDR1 and CDR2: DFQATT, SNEGSKA (reference sequence). There are 11 residues in the CDR3. The ends were cut back, 6 bases at V and 10 bases at J, with 15 bases in the middle. CDR3 DNA: TGCAGTGCGGCCAAACGGGAGGTAGCTTTCTTT. This sequence encodes CSAAKREVAFF.

The chain has TRBV11-2 and TRBJ2-1, with D tentatively TRBD2 (6 bases). Trimming shortened V by 1 base and J by 8 bases, and 18 bases separated the two germline ends. Germline CDR1 SGHAT, CDR2 FQNNGV. This CDR3 spans 16 amino acids. DNA of the CDR3: TGTGCCAGCAGCTTAGTGCCAGGGACTGGCTCCCATGAGCAGTTCTTC. Its protein product is CASSLVPGTGSHEQFF.

The genes are TRBV19 and TRBJ2-7; D perhaps matches TRBD1 (6 bases). Trimming pared 0 bases from V and 4 bases from J, leaving 16 bases between. Germline V gives CDR1 LNHDA, CDR2 SQIVND (reference sequence). This CDR3 is 16 amino acids long. The CDR3 is CASSIDLGQFGYEQYF. The DNA of the CDR3 is TGTGCCAGTAGTATAGATCTAGGACAGTTTGGATACGAGCAGTACTTC.

The CDR3 loop reads CASSPPQGAGYNEQFF. The CDR3 nucleotides read TGTGCCAGCAGTCCCCCACAGGGGGCGGGGTACAATGAGCAGTTCTTC. This rearrangement joins TRBV2 to TRBJ2-1; 9 nucleotides match TRBD1. Germline V CDR1 and CDR2: SNHLY, FYNNEI. This CDR3 is built from 16 residues. V was clipped by 5 bases and J by 4 bases; unmatched bases: 9.

A few counts support this clone. The chain employs TRBV5-1 and TRBJ2-5; 10 bases match TRBD2. J was trimmed by 5 bases and V by 0 bases; bases with no gene match: 10. The CDR3 sequence is 17 residues long. Germline lookup yields CDR1 SGHRS and CDR2 YFSETQ. The CDR3 reads CASSLALLAGAGETQYF. The CDR3 DNA reads TGCGCCAGCAGCTTGGCCTTGCTAGCGGGGGCCGGGGAGACCCAGTACTTC.

CDR3 amino acids: CASSPLGGRTYNEQFF. CDR3 DNA sequence: TGTGCCAGCAGCCCCCTCGGGGGTAGGACCTACAATGAGCAGTTCTTC. The chain links TRBV7-9 to TRBJ2-1; D perhaps matches TRBD2 (6 bases). In germline, CDR1 is SEHNR, CDR2 FQNEAQ (reference sequence). This CDR3 has 16 residues. The V gene lost 5 bases and the J gene lost 2 bases, with 16 bases spanning the gap.

V and J are TRBV28 and TRBJ2-7, with a tentative D call TRBD1 (6 bases). Between the trimmed V and J ends, which lost 7 bases and 6 bases, there was a span of 16 bases. This CDR3 region has 13 residues. CDR1 and CDR2 from the germline V gene are MDHEN and SYDVKM. In DNA form, the CDR3 reads TGTGCCAGCAACATCCTCAGGGGCGTCGAGCAGTACTTC. Translation gives CASNILRGVEQYF.

V is TRBV7-9 and J is TRBJ1-6, with 7 bases lining up with TRBD1. The V segment lost 5 bases and the J segment 0 bases; nucleotides outside the gene matches: 4. Germline V gene lookup returns CDR1 SEHNR and CDR2 FQNEAQ (reference sequence). The CDR3 sequence is 16 residues long. CDR3 loop: CASSETGDSYNSPLHF. The CDR3 DNA reads as TGTGCCAGCAGCGAAACAGGGGACTCCTATAATTCACCCCTCCACTTT.

This chain links TRBV19 with TRBJ2-7; 7 bases align to TRBD1. Germline V gene lookup returns CDR1 LNHDA and CDR2 SQIVND (reference sequence). This CDR3 has 14 residues. V trimming: 4 bases; J trimming: 4 bases; junction bases outside the gene matches: 7. The CDR3 reads CASSTDRLNYEQYF. The CDR3 nucleotides read TGTGCCAGTAGTACGGACAGGTTAAATTACGAGCAGTACTTC.

This rearrangement joins TRBV27 to TRBJ2-2; tentative D call: TRBD1 (7 bases). CDR1 is MNHEY, CDR2 SMNVEV, per germline (reference sequence). With 4 bases removed from V and 6 bases from J, the gap between germline ends came to 18 bases. This CDR3 contains 16 residues. In DNA form, the CDR3 reads TGTGCCAGCAGTTGGCGGGGACAGTCTATTGCCGGGGAGCTGTTTTTT. Its protein product is CASSWRGQSIAGELFF.

The chain combines TRBV5-5 with TRBJ1-1, with D possibly matching TRBD1 (5 bases). CDR1 and CDR2 (germline): SGHKS, YYEKEE (reference sequence). Trimming cost V 1 base and J 4 bases, with 8 bases left between them. The CDR3 runs to 13 residues. The CDR3 DNA reads as TGTGCCAGCAGCTTGCTGGGGGGCACTGAAGCTTTCTTT. Residues: CASSLLGGTEAFF.

In this sample, this clone turned up a few times. The gene calls are TRBV7-9 and TRBJ1-2; D ambiguous. Germline-derived CDR1 and CDR2 are SEHNR and FQNEAQ (reference sequence). Trimming removed 5 bases at V and 4 bases at J, with 14 bases between. The CDR3 runs to 14 residues. CDR3 nucleotide sequence: TGTGCCAGCAGCGCCCGAAGCGTCCTCTATGGCTACACCTTC. Protein: CASSARSVLYGYTF.

CDR3 nucleotides: TGTGCCAGCAGCACCGAACAGGTCTTCTACAATGAGCAGTTCTTC. The encoded protein is CASSTEQVFYNEQFF. The chain carries TRBV9 and TRBJ2-1; TRBD1 is a possible D gene (5 bases). The V gene lost 4 bases and the J gene lost 3 bases, with 14 bases spanning the gap. CDR1 SGDLS and CDR2 YYNGEE come from the germline V gene. The CDR3 consists of 15 residues.

V gene TRBV4-2 combines with J gene TRBJ2-3, with 7 bases matching TRBD2. Germline V CDR1 and CDR2: LGHNA, YNFKEQ. The CDR3 is made up of 17 amino acids. The ends lost 0 bases at V and 2 bases at J; junction bases unmatched: 8. The CDR3 DNA reads as TGTGCCAGCAGCCAAGATCTCCTAGCGGAGATCACAGATACGCAGTATTTT. Encoded protein: CASSQDLLAEITDTQYF.

The chain recombines TRBV11-3 with TRBJ2-7; TRBD1 matches 7 bases. CDR1 and CDR2 (germline): SGHNT, YENEEA. This CDR3 is 13 amino acids long. V dropped 3 bases and J dropped 6; count of bases not matched to a gene: 5. The CDR3 region has the DNA TGTGCCAGCAGCTTGTGGACAGGCTCCGAGCAGTACTTC. Its translation is CASSLWTGSEQYF.

The CDR3 loop is CASSLGAFSRADTQYF. The CDR3 DNA sequence: TGCGCCAGCAGCTTGGGCGCCTTTTCGAGAGCAGATACGCAGTATTTT. The rearrangement links TRBV5-1 to TRBJ2-3; the D is unclear. The CDR3 is 16 residues long. Trimming left V 0 bases short and J 4 bases short, with 15 bases between. Germline V CDR1 and CDR2: SGHRS, YFSETQ.

This sequence joins TRBV7-9 and TRBJ2-5; possibly TRBD2 for D (5 bases). V was pared by 4 bases and J by 5 bases, with 11 bases between. This CDR3 contains 13 residues. CDR1 and CDR2 from the germline V gene are SEHNR and FQNEAQ (reference sequence). CDR3 DNA sequence: TGTGCCAGCAGCTCTACTAGAGTGGAGACCCAGTACTTC. Translating it yields CASSSTRVETQYF.